Below are 10 T cell receptor beta chains sequenced from a single sample in a study of brain metastases from non-small cell lung cancer. TCRdb's table, derived via immunoSEQ multiplex PCR, lists solely in-frame clones and lacks some. The data show 2,000 to 2,500 clones, more than 75% seen once. The sequenced sample was tumor-adjacent normal tissue. The receptors shown here come from a donor aged 40 or older with non-small cell lung cancer.

DNA for the CDR3: TGTGCCACCAGTGACCTCGGACAGGGCGGGGGCTACACCTTC. Amino acids: CATSDLGQGGGYTF. The chain has TRBV24-1 and TRBJ1-2; TRBD1 agrees at 8 bases. V gave up 4 bases and J gave up 8 bases; unmatched junction bases: 8. The V gene's germline CDR1 is KGHDR and CDR2 SFDVKD. The CDR3 sequence is 14 residues long.

This chain links TRBV7-6 with TRBJ2-1, with TRBD2 matching 11 bases. Germline V gene data show CDR1 as SGHVS and CDR2 as FNYEAQ. V trimming: 5 bases; J trimming: 2 bases; junction bases outside the gene matches: 8. The CDR3 extends over 17 amino acids. The CDR3 nucleotides are TGTGCCAGCAGCAAAAGAAATAGCGGGGGGGCCTACAATGAGCAGTTCTTC. It translates to CASSKRNSGGAYNEQFF.

This sequence joins TRBV3-1 (or the pseudogene TRBV3-2) and TRBJ2-5; no reliable D call. The V end was cut by 2 bases, the J end by 8 bases, with 12 bases between. Germline lookup yields CDR1 LGHDT and CDR2 YNNKEL (reference sequence). CDR3 length: 13 residues. In nucleotides, the CDR3 is TGTGCCAGCAGCCAATACATCAAGAGTACCCAGTACTTC. It translates to CASSQYIKSTQYF.

The rearrangement uses TRBV5-1 and TRBJ2-7; 8 bases align to TRBD2. V was clipped by 2 bases and J by 2 bases; unmatched bases: 6. CDR1 and CDR2 from the germline V gene are SGHRS and YFSETQ. CDR3 length: 15 amino acids. CDR3 coding DNA: TGCGCCAGCAGCTTCGGGAGGGGTCCCACCTACGAGCAGTACGTC. Translating it yields CASSFGRGPTYEQYV.

The chain has TRBV4-3 and TRBJ1-3; D perhaps matches TRBD1 (5 bases). V lost 1 base and J 0 bases, leaving 16 bases between the germline ends. The germline V gene encodes CDR1 LGHNA and CDR2 YSLEER. The CDR3 length is 18 residues. The CDR3 reads CASSQVWGGHSSGNTIYF. CDR3 nucleotides: TGCGCCAGCAGCCAAGTATGGGGTGGACATAGCTCTGGAAACACCATATATTTT.

The V and J genes are TRBV2 and TRBJ2-4; D not certain. This CDR3 has 12 amino acids. The V gene's germline CDR1 is SNHLY and CDR2 FYNNEI. Trimming removed 5 bases at V and 8 bases at J, with 10 bases between. The CDR3 is CASSFVEDIQYF. The CDR3 DNA reads as TGTGCCAGCAGTTTCGTAGAGGACATTCAGTACTTC.

The rearrangement joins TRBV19 to TRBJ2-2; either TRBD1 or TRBD2 may fit D (5 bases each). Germline assignment: CDR1 LNHDA and CDR2 SQIVND (reference sequence). The CDR3 extends over 14 amino acids. Trimming shortened V by 2 bases and J by 4 bases, and 8 bases separated the two germline ends. The chain's CDR3 is CASSIQGATGELFF. The CDR3 nucleotides are TGTGCCAGTAGTATACAGGGAGCCACCGGGGAGCTGTTTTTT.

This sequence joins TRBV7-9 and TRBJ2-5, with D uncertain. Germline V gene lookup returns CDR1 SEHNR and CDR2 FQNEAQ (reference sequence). V was trimmed by 1 base and J by 10 bases, leaving 7 bases between them. CDR3 size: 11 residues. This CDR3 is CASSLEASQYF. CDR3 DNA sequence: TGTGCCAGCAGCTTAGAAGCTAGCCAGTACTTC.

The rearrangement joins TRBV4-1 to TRBJ2-3, with 12 bases that match TRBD2. The CDR3 extends over 17 amino acids. The junction had 9 bases not matched to a gene; V was cut back by 1 base and J by 7 bases. Germline CDR1 MGHRA, CDR2 YSYEKL. Written as DNA, the CDR3 is TGCGCCAGCAGCCAAGGCCCGACTAGCGGGGGTTTTTATACGCAGTATTTT. It codes for CASSQGPTSGGFYTQYF.

This chain joins TRBV6-5 and TRBJ1-4; D not certain. Trimming cost V 5 bases and J 3 bases, with 10 bases left between them. The CDR3 runs 14 residues. CDR1 and CDR2 (germline): MNHEY, SVGAGI. CDR3 amino acids: CASSLSRSNEKLFF. The CDR3 nucleotides are TGTGCCAGCAGTCTCAGTCGGTCTAATGAAAAACTGTTTTTT.